Sequencing of this T cell receptor beta chain was carried out in a study of blood T cells in healthy people across ages. Overall study findings and caveats: Diversity of TCR beta correlated strongly with naive T cell percentage.

The germline V and J ends were trimmed by 0 bases and 7 bases, with 6 bases remaining between them. The germline gives CDR1 LGHNA, CDR2 YNFKEQ. The CDR3 spans 13 residues. Notes on this clonotype: Its antigen is not known.

A second about 7 to 11 cycle PCR used barcoded and J-beta primers. TCRdb re-derived calls from the 5' RACE reads in MiXCR, one entry per CDR3 protein. The sample has about a million distinct CDR3 sequences; roughly two fifths are singletons. The sequenced material came from blood. This chain joins TRBV4-2 and TRBJ1-4; no definite D call. This sequence originates from a man aged 18 to 30 in good health. The CDR3 nucleotides read TGTGCCAGCAGCCAAGATGTAGGTGAAAAACTGTTTTTT. Residues: CASSQDVGEKLFF.